These 20 T cell receptor beta chains originate from one sample sequenced in a study of T cells in Graves' hyperthyroidism and ophthalmopathy. The CDR3 regions of TCR beta were amplified from RNA transcripts. RT-PCR in the first round (using the HTBI primer set) targeted the TCR CDR3. TCRdb used MiXCR to reprocess the multiplex PCR reads, holding one entry per CDR3 protein. The table records under 550,000 distinct CDR3 sequences, just under 20% of them present only once. The sequenced material came from blood. These receptors were taken from a man in his forties or fifties with Graves' ophthalmopathy.

This chain uses TRBV5-5 with TRBJ2-3, with TRBD1 matching over 8 bases. Germline trimming cut 4 bases from V and 7 bases from J; bases unmatched to any gene: 11. The germline V gene has CDR1 SGHKS and CDR2 YYEKEE (reference sequence). This CDR3 has 15 residues. The CDR3 bases are TGTGCCAGCAGCGTCCCGGACAGGGTTAAAAATACGCAGTATTTT. It is translated as CASSVPDRVKNTQYF.

This clonotype was seen ten or more times. V usage is TRBV29-1 and J usage is TRBJ1-1; 7 bases map to TRBD1. The V gene end was trimmed by 7 bases and the J gene end by 1 base; junction bases not matched to a gene: 6. Per germline, CDR1 SQVTM and CDR2 ANQGSEA. The length of the CDR3 is 13 residues. This chain's CDR3 is CSARTGGNTEAFF. The CDR3 DNA reads as TGCAGCGCCCGGACAGGAGGGAACACTGAAGCTTTCTTT.

V is TRBV30 and J is TRBJ2-5; TRBD2 matches 10 bases. The J segment lost 4 bases and the V segment lost 1 base, leaving 3 bases of the junction unmatched. The CDR3 consists of 14 residues. Germline V gene lookup returns CDR1 GTSNPN and CDR2 SVGIG (reference sequence). The CDR3 DNA reads as TGTGCCTGGAGTGAAGCGGGGGGGGCAGAGACCCAGTACTTC. Translated, it gives CAWSEAGGAETQYF. The whole variable domain, remainder taken from reference TRBV30 and TRBJ2-5, is SQTIHQWPATLVQPVGSPLSLECTVEGTSNPNLYWYRQAAGRGLQLLFYSVGIGQISSEVPQNLSASRPQDRQFILSSKKLLLSDSGFYLCAWSEAGGAETQYFGPGTRLLVL.

V is TRBV6-1 and J is TRBJ1-6; unclear D gene. V lost 7 bases, J lost 13 bases, and 14 bases lay in between. The CDR3 consists of 12 residues. Looked up from germline, CDR1 is MNHNS and CDR2 is SASEGT. The DNA for the CDR3 is TGTGCCAGCACCAATCCCGGTCACCCCCTCCACTTT. Encoded protein: CASTNPGHPLHF.

Regarding this clonotype: A single base separates this from a much larger clone, so it may be a read error. J is TRBJ2-7 and V is TRBV12-3 or TRBV12-4, with D possibly called TRBD1 or TRBD2 (5 bases each). The J call could be wrong; TRBJ2-1 is a better fit for the DNA end. The CDR3 sequence is 14 residues long. The CDR3 coding sequence is TGTGCCAGCACAGCGACCGGGGCCACCTACGAGCAGTTCTTC. Its translation: CASTATGATYEQFF.

This clonotype was seen repeatedly, ten times or more. This chain joins TRBV18 and TRBJ2-7; D may be TRBD1 (6 bases). This CDR3 comprises 15 residues. The V end was cut by 2 bases, the J end by 3 bases, with 14 bases between. Germline V gene sequence: CDR1 KGHSH, CDR2 LQKENI. The CDR3 spells CASSPGMGAHYEQYF. As DNA, the CDR3 is TGTGCCAGCTCACCAGGGATGGGGGCCCACTACGAGCAGTACTTC.

This clonotype was observed a handful of times. The chain uses TRBV12-3 or TRBV12-4 and TRBJ2-3; 9 bases match TRBD2. J lost 4 bases, V lost 1 base, and 6 bases had no gene match. This CDR3 is 16 amino acids long. In DNA, the CDR3 is TGTGCCAGCAGTTTAGGTGCGGGGGGGCGGTCAGATACGCAGTATTTT. This sequence encodes CASSLGAGGRSDTQYF.

This clonotype was detected ten times or more. The chain combines TRBV28 with TRBJ1-2; 7 bases line up with TRBD1. The CDR3 is 13 amino acids. V shed 7 bases, J shed 7 bases, and the junction held 9 bases outside the gene matches. Germline CDR1 is MDHEN and CDR2 is SYDVKM. CDR3 amino acids: CASTSGGSIGYTF. The CDR3 bases are TGTGCCAGCACCTCAGGGGGATCTATTGGCTACACCTTC.

V usage is TRBV10-1 and J usage is TRBJ2-3, with 9 positions matching TRBD1. V lost 2 bases and J lost 5; bases outside the gene matches: 5. Germline CDR1 reads WNHNN; CDR2 reads SYGVQD (reference sequence). This CDR3 spans 15 amino acids. CDR3 amino acids: CASSEGQGWRDTQYF. The CDR3 region has the DNA TGCGCCAGCAGTGAGGGACAGGGGTGGAGAGATACGCAGTATTTT.

This clonotype was seen a single time. The chain recombines TRBV9 with TRBJ2-1; 7 nucleotides align to TRBD2. V trimming: 0 bases; J trimming: 4 bases; junction bases outside the gene matches: 7. Germline V gene lookup returns CDR1 SGDLS and CDR2 YYNGEE. CDR3 length: 16 residues. The CDR3 nucleotides are TGTGCCAGCAGCGTAGTGGCGGGAGTTCGGTACAATGAGCAGTTCTTC. It specifies CASSVVAGVRYNEQFF.

This clonotype was picked up one time. The chain recombines TRBV6-9 with TRBJ1-4; D not certain. The germline gives CDR1 MNHGY, CDR2 SVAAGI. V lost 6 bases to trimming and J lost 0 bases, with 11 bases between them. The CDR3 has 15 residues. CDR3 residues: CASSLNPATNEKLFF. CDR3 in DNA: TGTGCCAGCAGCTTAAATCCTGCAACTAATGAAAAACTGTTTTTT.

As to this clonotype: Given a much more abundant clone one base away, this may be a read error. The chain is built from TRBV20-1 and TRBJ1-4, with TRBD1 matching 9 bases. CDR3 size: 15 residues. Germline V lookup: CDR1 DFQATT, CDR2 SNEGSKA (reference sequence). Unmatched junction bases numbered 10, after V lost 1 base and J lost 10 bases. The CDR3 DNA sequence: TGCAGTGCTAGAGGTTGGAGACAGGGGGTCGCAAAACTGTTTTTT. Amino acid sequence: CSARGWRQGVAKLFF.

In the case of this clonotype: At one end the junction does not follow the germline gene, possibly because of a read error. V and J are TRBV6-9 and TRBJ2-3; D perhaps matches TRBD2 (5 bases). Germline CDR1 and CDR2: MNHGY and SVAAGI. This CDR3 comprises 16 residues. CDR3 region: CASNFGLPLSTDTRYF. The CDR3 coding sequence is TGTGCCAGCAATTTTGGACTGCCTTTGAGCACAGATACGCGGTATTTT.

This clonotype appeared once. The chain carries TRBV6-5 and TRBJ2-3; the match to TRBD2 covers 14 bases. The CDR3 has 15 residues. V was pared by 4 bases and J by 4 bases, with 1 base of the junction left unmatched. From germline, CDR1 is MNHEY and CDR2 SVGAGI. The CDR3 coding sequence is TGTGCCAGCAGTTCGACTAGCGGGGGGGCAGATACGCAGTATTTT. Translation gives CASSSTSGGADTQYF.

The chain recombines TRBV20-1 with TRBJ2-7; D possibly corresponds to TRBD1 (6 bases). Germline lookup yields CDR1 DFQATT and CDR2 SNEGSKA (reference sequence). The V end lost 1 base, the J end lost 6 bases, and 16 bases lay between the germline ends. This CDR3 region has 14 residues. The CDR3 DNA sequence: TGCAGTGCTAGAGGACCAGGGGAAGGTCTCGAGCAGTACTTC. The encoded protein is CSARGPGEGLEQYF.

This clonotype was seen only a few times. This chain links TRBV5-8 with TRBJ1-4; TRBD1 agrees at 8 bases. Germline lookup yields CDR1 SGHTS and CDR2 YDEGEE. With 0 bases clipped from V and 8 bases from J, the junction kept 12 bases outside the gene matches. The CDR3 loop spans 17 amino acids. This CDR3 reads CASSLGTGNIRGEKLFF. CDR3 sequence (DNA): TGTGCCAGCAGCTTGGGGACAGGGAATATCCGTGGCGAAAAACTGTTTTTT.

This clonotype showed up many times. The chain uses TRBV28 and TRBJ2-7; 8 nucleotides line up with TRBD1. Germline V gene lookup returns CDR1 MDHEN and CDR2 SYDVKM. There are 16 residues in the CDR3. The trim removed 3 bases at V and 0 bases at J, leaving 7 bases unmatched. In DNA form, the CDR3 reads TGTGCCAGCAGTTTCGAGACAGGGGCTCTCTCCTACGAGCAGTACTTC. Its protein is CASSFETGALSYEQYF.

The chain recombines TRBV5-1 with TRBJ2-3, with D possibly matching TRBD2 (5 bases). The CDR3 has 16 amino acids. CDR1 and CDR2 (germline): SGHRS, YFSETQ. The V gene lost 0 bases and the J gene lost 1 base, with 12 bases spanning the gap. CDR3 sequence (DNA): TGCGCCAGCAGCTTGGATATAGGGCGGGGCACAGATACGCAGTATTTT. This sequence encodes CASSLDIGRGTDTQYF. Based on the CDR3 plus reference TRBV5-1 and TRBJ2-3, the full variable domain is KAGVTQTPRYLIKTRGQQVTLSCSPISGHRSVSWYQQTPGQGLQFLFEYFSETQRNKGNFPGRFSGRQFSNSRSEMNVSTLELGDSALYLCASSLDIGRGTDTQYFGPGTRLTVL.

The genes are TRBV4-1 and TRBJ1-5, with a weak D call TRBD1 (6 bases). Looked up from germline, CDR1 is MGHRA and CDR2 is YSYEKL. V was clipped by 1 base and J by 6 bases, with 13 bases between them. The CDR3 contains 15 residues. The chain's CDR3 is CASSQGWAGVQPQHF. The CDR3 bases are TGCGCCAGCAGCCAAGGTTGGGCAGGGGTTCAGCCCCAGCATTTT.

V is TRBV6-2 or TRBV6-3 and J is TRBJ1-1; D possibly corresponds to TRBD1 (5 bases). The CDR3 length is 14 residues. V gave up 4 bases and J gave up 3 bases, with 12 bases separating them. CDR1 is MNHEY, CDR2 SVGEGT, per germline. The DNA of the CDR3 is TGTGCCAGCAGTTTCCCCGACAGTGACACTGAAGCTTTCTTT. Translating gives CASSFPDSDTEAFF.